This section outlines one TCR beta chain sequence together with its context. The CDR3 has 13 residues. V was clipped by 4 bases and J by 2 bases, with 7 bases between them. Germline-derived CDR1 and CDR2 are WNHNN and SYGVQD (reference sequence). The source of the sample is a study of siplizumab effects on memory and regulatory T cells. Only in-frame clones appear in the TCRdb table, and some are missing; sequencing was by immunoSEQ multiplex PCR. The sample holds under 100,000 clones, 85% to 95% seen once. V and J are TRBV10-1 and TRBJ2-3; no clear D. Sequenced input: non-Treg CD4+ T cells sorted from blood. The receptor was derived from a human donor in good health. The CDR3 DNA reads TGCGCCAGCAGTGCAAGGGTCACAGATACGCAGTATTTT. Amino acids: CASSARVTDTQYF.